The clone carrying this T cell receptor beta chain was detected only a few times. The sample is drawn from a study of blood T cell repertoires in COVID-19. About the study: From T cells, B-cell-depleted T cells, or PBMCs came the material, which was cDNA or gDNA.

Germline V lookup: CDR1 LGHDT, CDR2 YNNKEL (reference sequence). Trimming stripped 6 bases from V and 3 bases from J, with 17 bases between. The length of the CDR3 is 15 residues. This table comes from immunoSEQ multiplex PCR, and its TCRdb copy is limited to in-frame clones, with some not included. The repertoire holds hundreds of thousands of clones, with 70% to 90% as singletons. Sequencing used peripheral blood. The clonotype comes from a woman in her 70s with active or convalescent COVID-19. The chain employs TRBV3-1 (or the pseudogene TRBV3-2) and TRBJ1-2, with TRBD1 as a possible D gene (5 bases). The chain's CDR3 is CASSRDLQGYYGYTF. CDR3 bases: TGTGCCAGCAGTCGAGATTTGCAGGGTTACTATGGCTACACCTTC.